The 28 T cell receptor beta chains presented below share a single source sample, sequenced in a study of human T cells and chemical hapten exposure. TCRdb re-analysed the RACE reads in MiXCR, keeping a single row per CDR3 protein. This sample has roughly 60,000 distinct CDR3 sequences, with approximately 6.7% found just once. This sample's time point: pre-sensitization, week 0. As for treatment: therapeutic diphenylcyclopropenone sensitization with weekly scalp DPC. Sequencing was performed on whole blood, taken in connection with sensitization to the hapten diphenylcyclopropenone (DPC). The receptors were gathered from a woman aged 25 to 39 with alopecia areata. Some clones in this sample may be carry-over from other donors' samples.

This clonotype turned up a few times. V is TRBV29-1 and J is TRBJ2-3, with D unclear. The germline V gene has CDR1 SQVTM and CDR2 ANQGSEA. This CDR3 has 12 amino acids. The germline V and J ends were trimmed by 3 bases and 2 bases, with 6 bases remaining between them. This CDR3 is CSVEPLTDTQYF. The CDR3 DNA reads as TGCAGCGTTGAGCCTCTCACAGATACGCAGTATTTT.

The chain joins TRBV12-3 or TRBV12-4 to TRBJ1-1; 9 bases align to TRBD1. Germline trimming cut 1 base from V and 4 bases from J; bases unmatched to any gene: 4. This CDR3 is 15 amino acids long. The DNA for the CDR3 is TGTGCCAGCAGTTTAGGGGGACAGGGAGGCACTGAAGCTTTCTTT. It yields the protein CASSLGGQGGTEAFF.

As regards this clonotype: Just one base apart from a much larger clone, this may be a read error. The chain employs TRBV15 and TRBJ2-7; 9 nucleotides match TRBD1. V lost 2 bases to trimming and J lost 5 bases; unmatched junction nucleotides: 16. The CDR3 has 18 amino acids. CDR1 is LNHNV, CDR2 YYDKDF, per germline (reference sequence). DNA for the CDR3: TGTGCCACCAGCAGAAATCCGTTTTACCGGACAGGGGACAACGAGCAGTACTTC. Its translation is CATSRNPFYRTGDNEQYF. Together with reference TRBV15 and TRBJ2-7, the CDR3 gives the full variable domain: DAMVIQNPRYQVTQFGKPVTLSCSQTLNHNVMYWYQQKSSQAPKLLFHYYDKDFNNEADTPDNFQSRRPNTSFCFLDIRSPGLGDTAMYLCATSRNPFYRTGDNEQYFGPGTRLTVT.

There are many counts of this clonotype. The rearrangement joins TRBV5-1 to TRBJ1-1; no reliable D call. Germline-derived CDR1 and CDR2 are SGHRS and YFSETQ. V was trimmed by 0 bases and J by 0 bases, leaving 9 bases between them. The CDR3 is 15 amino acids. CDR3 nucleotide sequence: TGCGCCAGCAGCTTGGATGCGAACCTGAACACTGAAGCTTTCTTT. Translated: CASSLDANLNTEAFF.

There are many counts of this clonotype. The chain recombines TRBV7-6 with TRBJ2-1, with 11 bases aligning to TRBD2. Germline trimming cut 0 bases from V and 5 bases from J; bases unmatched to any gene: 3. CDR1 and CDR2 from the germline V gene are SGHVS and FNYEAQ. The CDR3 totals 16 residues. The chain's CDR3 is CASSLASSGGNNEQFF. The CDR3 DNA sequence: TGTGCCAGCAGCTTAGCGTCTAGCGGGGGGAACAATGAGCAGTTCTTC.

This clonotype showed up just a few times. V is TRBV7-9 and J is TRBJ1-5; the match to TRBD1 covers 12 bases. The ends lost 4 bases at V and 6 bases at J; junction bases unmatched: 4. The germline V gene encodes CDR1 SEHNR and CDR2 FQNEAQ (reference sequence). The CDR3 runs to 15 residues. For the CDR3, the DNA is TGTGCCAGCAGCTCCGGGACAGGGGGCGGTCAGCCCCAGCATTTT. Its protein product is CASSSGTGGGQPQHF.

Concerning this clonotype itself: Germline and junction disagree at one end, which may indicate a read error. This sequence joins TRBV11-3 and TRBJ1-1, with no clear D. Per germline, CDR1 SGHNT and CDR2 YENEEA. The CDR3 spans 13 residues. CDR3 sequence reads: CVSSLDQHTEAFF. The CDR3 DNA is TGTGTCAGCAGCTTAGATCAGCACACTGAAGCTTTCTTT. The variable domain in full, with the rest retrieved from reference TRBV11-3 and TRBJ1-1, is EAGVVQSPRYKIIEKKQPVAFWCNPISGHNTLYWYLQNLGQGPELLIRYENEEAVDDSQLPKDRFSAERLKGVDSTLKIQPAELGDSAVYLCVSSLDQHTEAFFGQGTRLTVV.

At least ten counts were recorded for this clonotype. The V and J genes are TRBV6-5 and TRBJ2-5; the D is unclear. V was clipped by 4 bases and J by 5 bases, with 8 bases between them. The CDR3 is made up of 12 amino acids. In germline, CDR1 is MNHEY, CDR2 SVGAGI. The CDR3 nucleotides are TGTGCCAGCAGTTCCACGTTGGAGACCCAGTACTTC. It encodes CASSSTLETQYF.

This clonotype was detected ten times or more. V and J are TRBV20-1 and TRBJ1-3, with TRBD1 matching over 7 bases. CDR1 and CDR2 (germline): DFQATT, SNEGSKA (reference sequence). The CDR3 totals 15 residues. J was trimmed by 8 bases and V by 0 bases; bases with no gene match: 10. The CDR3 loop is CSARERGGIWDTIYF. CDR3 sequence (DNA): TGCAGTGCTAGAGAGAGAGGGGGCATCTGGGACACCATATATTTT.

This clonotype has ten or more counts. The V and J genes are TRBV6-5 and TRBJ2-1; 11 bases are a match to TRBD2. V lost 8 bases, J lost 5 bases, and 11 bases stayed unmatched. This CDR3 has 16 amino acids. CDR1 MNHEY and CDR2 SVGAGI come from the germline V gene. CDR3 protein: CASLALAGGQDNEQFF. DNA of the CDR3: TGTGCCAGCTTGGCCTTAGCGGGGGGGCAGGACAATGAGCAGTTCTTC.

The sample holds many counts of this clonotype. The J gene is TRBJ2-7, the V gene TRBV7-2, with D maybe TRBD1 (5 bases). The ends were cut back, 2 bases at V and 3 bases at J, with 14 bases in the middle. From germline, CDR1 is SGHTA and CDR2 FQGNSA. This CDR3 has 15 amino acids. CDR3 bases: TGTGCCAGCAGCTTATACACAGGACCGGGCTACGAGCAGTACTTC. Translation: CASSLYTGPGYEQYF.

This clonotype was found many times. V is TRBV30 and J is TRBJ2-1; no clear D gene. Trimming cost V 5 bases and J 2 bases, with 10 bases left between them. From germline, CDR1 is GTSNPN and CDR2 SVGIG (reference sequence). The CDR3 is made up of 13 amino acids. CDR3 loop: CAWGTTAYNEQFF. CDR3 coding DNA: TGTGCCTGGGGAACTACAGCCTACAATGAGCAGTTCTTC.

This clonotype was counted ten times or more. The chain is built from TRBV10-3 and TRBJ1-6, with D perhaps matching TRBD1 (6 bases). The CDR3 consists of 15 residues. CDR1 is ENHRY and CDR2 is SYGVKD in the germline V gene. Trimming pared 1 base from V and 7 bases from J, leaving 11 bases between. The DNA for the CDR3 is TGTGCCATCAGTGAGTTTCAGGGGAAAAATTCACCCCTCCACTTT. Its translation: CAISEFQGKNSPLHF.

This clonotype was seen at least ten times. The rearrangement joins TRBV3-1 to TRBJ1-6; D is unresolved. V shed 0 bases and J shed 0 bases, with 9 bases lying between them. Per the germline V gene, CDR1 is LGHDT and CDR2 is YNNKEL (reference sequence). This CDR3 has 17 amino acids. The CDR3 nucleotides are TGTGCCAGCAGCCAAGATGCCCAAAGCTCCTATAATTCACCCCTCCACTTT. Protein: CASSQDAQSSYNSPLHF.

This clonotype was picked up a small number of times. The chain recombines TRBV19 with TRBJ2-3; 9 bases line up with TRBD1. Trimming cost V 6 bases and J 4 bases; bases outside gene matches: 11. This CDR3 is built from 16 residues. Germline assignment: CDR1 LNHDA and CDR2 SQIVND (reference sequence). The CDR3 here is CASRYPQGANPDTQYF. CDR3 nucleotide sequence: TGTGCCAGTAGATACCCACAGGGGGCCAACCCAGATACGCAGTATTTT. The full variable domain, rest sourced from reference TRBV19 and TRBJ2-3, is DGGITQSPKYLFRKEGQNVTLSCEQNLNHDAMYWYRQDPGQGLRLIYYSQIVNDFQKGDIAEGYSVSREKKESFPLTVTSAQKNPTAFYLCASRYPQGANPDTQYFGPGTRLTVL.

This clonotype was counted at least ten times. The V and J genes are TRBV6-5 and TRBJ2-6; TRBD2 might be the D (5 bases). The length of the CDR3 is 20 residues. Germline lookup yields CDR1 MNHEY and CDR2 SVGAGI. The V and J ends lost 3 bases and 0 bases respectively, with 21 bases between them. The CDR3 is CASSYLRAPAPLSGANVLTF. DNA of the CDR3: TGTGCCAGCAGTTATCTGAGGGCTCCGGCCCCCCTCTCTGGGGCCAACGTCCTGACTTTC.

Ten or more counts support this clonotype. The CDR3 coding sequence is TGTGCCAGCAGCCGACAGGGCCGGGGCTATGGCTACACCTTC. Its protein is CASSRQGRGYGYTF. The rearrangement joins TRBV9 to TRBJ1-2; 7 nucleotides align to TRBD1. There are 14 residues in the CDR3. CDR1 is SGDLS, CDR2 YYNGEE, per germline. Trimming took 4 bases from V and 4 from J; bases not matched to a gene: 7.

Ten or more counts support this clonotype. The CDR3 DNA is TGCAGTGCTAGCAAAGGGTCCGGGGGGGGCCACAGTGAGCAGTTCTTC. It encodes CSASKGSGGGHSEQFF. This chain connects TRBV20-1 to TRBJ2-1; 8 positions match TRBD2. Unmatched junction bases numbered 16, after V lost 3 bases and J lost 9 bases. CDR3 size: 16 residues. Germline values: CDR1 DFQATT, CDR2 SNEGSKA (reference sequence).

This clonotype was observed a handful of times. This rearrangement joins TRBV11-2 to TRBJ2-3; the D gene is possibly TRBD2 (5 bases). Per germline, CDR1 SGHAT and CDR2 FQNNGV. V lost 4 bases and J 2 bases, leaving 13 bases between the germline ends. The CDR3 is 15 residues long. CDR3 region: CASSSQGRDTDTQYF. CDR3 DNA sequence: TGTGCCAGCAGCTCCCAAGGGAGAGACACAGATACGCAGTATTTT.

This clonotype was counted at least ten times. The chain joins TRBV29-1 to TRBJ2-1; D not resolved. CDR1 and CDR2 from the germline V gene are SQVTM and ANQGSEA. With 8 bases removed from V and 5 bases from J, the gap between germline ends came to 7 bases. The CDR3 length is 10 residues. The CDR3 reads CSTENNEQFF. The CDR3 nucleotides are TGCAGCACCGAAAACAATGAGCAGTTCTTC.

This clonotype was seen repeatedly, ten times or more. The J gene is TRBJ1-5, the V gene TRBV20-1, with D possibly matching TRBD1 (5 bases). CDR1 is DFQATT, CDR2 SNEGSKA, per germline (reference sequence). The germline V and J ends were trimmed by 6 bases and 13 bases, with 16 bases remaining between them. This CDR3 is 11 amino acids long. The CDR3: CSAWGEGVQHF. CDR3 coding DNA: TGCAGTGCGTGGGGGGAAGGGGTTCAGCATTTT.

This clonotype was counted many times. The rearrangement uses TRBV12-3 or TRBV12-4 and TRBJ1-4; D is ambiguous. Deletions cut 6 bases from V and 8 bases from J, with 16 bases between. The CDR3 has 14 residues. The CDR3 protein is CASSEAGRSEKLFF. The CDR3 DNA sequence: TGTGCCAGCAGCGAAGCTGGACGGTCCGAAAAACTGTTTTTT.

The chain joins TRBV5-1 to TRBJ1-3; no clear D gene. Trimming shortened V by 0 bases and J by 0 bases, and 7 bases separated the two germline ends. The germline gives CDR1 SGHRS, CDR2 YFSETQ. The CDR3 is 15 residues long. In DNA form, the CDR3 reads TGCGCCAGCAGCTTGGGGCCGGGCTCTGGAAACACCATATATTTT. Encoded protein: CASSLGPGSGNTIYF.

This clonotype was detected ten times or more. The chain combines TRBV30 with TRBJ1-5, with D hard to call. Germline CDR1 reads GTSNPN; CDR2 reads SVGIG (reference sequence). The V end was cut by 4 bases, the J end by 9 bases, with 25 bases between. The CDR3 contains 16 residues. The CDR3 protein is CAWTPGVDVGVAPQHF. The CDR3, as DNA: TGTGCCTGGACGCCGGGAGTCGACGTCGGCGTAGCGCCCCAGCATTTT.

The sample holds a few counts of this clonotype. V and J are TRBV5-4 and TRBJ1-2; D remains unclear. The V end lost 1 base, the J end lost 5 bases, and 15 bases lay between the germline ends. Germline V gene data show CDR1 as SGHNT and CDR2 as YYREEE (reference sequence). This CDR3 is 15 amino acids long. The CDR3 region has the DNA TGTGCCAGCAGCTTGTCGGGTAGGCAGCTGTATGGCTACACCTTC. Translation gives CASSLSGRQLYGYTF.

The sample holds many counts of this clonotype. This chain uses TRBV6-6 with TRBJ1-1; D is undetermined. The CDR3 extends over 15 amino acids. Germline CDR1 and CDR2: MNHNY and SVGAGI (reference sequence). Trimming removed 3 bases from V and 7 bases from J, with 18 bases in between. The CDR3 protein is CASSYTGDMVSEAFF. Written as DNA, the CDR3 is TGTGCCAGCAGTTATACTGGGGATATGGTCAGTGAAGCTTTCTTT.

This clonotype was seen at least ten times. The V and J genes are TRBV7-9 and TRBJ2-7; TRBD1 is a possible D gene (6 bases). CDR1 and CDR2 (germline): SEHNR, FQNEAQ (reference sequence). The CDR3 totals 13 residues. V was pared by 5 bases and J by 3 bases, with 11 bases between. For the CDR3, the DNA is TGTGCCAGCAGCCCTCGGACAGACTACGAGCAGTACTTC. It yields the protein CASSPRTDYEQYF. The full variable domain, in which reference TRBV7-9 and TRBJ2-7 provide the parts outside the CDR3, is DTGVSQNPRHKITKRGQNVTFRCDPISEHNRLYWYRQTLGQGPEFLTYFQNEAQLEKSRLLSDRFSAERPKGSFSTLEIQRTEQGDSAMYLCASSPRTDYEQYFGPGTRLTVT.

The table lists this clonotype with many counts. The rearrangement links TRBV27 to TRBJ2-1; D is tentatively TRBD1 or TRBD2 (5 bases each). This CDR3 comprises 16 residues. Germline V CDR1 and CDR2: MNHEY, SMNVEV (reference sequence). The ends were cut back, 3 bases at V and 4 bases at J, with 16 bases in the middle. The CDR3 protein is CASSLVGPNLYNEQFF. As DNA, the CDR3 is TGTGCCAGCAGTTTGGTGGGACCAAATCTGTACAATGAGCAGTTCTTC.